The 28 T cell receptor beta chains below come from one sample, sequenced in a study of T cells in Graves' hyperthyroidism and ophthalmopathy. From RNA transcripts, TCR beta CDR3 regions were amplified. First-round RT-PCR of the TCR CDR3 relied on the HTBI primer set. TCRdb ran MiXCR on the multiplex PCR reads and lists one entry per CDR3 protein. The sample lists hundreds of thousands of distinct CDR3 sequences, 15% to 20% seen once, with 3% to 4.5% in the top ten. Sequencing was performed on blood. These receptor sequences come from a woman aged 25 to 39 with Graves' hyperthyroidism.

This clonotype has a count of ten or more. The chain uses TRBV14 and TRBJ2-3, with D uncertain. The germline V gene encodes CDR1 SGHDN and CDR2 FVKESK. Trimming took off 4 bases at V and 2 bases at J, with 10 bases between the two ends. The CDR3 has 14 amino acids. In DNA form, the CDR3 reads TGTGCCAGCAGCCCCGGGTACTCCACAGATACGCAGTATTTT. Translating gives CASSPGYSTDTQYF.

V gene TRBV27 combines with J gene TRBJ2-5, with D possibly being TRBD2 (6 bases). The CDR3 has 16 residues. CDR1 and CDR2 (germline): MNHEY, SMNVEV (reference sequence). Trimming cost V 6 bases and J 4 bases, with 21 bases left between them. The CDR3 loop reads CASSRHTSGSGETQYF. The CDR3 nucleotides are TGTGCCAGCAGCCGACACACAAGCGGGTCGGGAGAGACCCAGTACTTC.

V gene TRBV27 combines with J gene TRBJ1-1; 7 bases are shared with TRBD1. CDR3 size: 15 residues. The V gene's germline CDR1 is MNHEY and CDR2 SMNVEV (reference sequence). The junction had 12 bases not matched to a gene; V was cut back by 5 bases and J by 6 bases. CDR3 sequence reads: CASSHGRGLHAEAFF. The CDR3 nucleotides are TGTGCCAGCAGTCATGGTAGGGGGCTGCACGCTGAAGCTTTCTTT.

This clonotype was recorded many times. The chain joins TRBV2 to TRBJ2-1; TRBD2 might be the D (5 bases). The CDR3 consists of 18 residues. Looked up from germline, CDR1 is SNHLY and CDR2 is FYNNEI. With 2 bases removed from V and 0 bases from J, the gap between germline ends came to 17 bases. The DNA for the CDR3 is TGTGCCAGCAGTGAAACGACTAATAGTCTGAGCTCCTACAATGAGCAGTTCTTC. Translated: CASSETTNSLSSYNEQFF. The full variable domain, its missing parts supplied by reference TRBV2 and TRBJ2-1, is EPEVTQTPSHQVTQMGQEVILRCVPISNHLYFYWYRQILGQKVEFLVSFYNNEISEKSEIFDDQFSVERPDGSNFTLKIRSTKLEDSAMYFCASSETTNSLSSYNEQFFGPGTRLTVL.

The chain couples TRBV15 to TRBJ1-5; 8 nucleotides agree with TRBD1. With 3 bases clipped from V and 0 bases from J, the junction kept 1 base outside the gene matches. CDR3 length: 15 amino acids. CDR1 LNHNV and CDR2 YYDKDF come from the germline V gene (reference sequence). CDR3 sequence reads: CATSSGQGSNQPQHF. In DNA, the CDR3 is TGTGCCACCAGCAGCGGACAGGGTAGCAATCAGCCCCAGCATTTT.

Ten or more counts support this clonotype. This rearrangement joins TRBV3-1 to TRBJ2-1, with D unclear. Trimming removed 4 bases from V and 3 bases from J, with 7 bases in between. CDR3 length: 13 residues. The V gene's germline CDR1 is LGHDT and CDR2 YNNKEL (reference sequence). CDR3 in amino acids: CASSPNSYNEQFF. CDR3 sequence (DNA): TGTGCCAGCAGCCCTAACAGCTACAATGAGCAGTTCTTC.

This clonotype has a handful of counts. The chain links TRBV27 to TRBJ1-5; D remains ambiguous. CDR1 and CDR2 from the germline V gene are MNHEY and SMNVEV (reference sequence). V was cut by 6 bases and J by 3 bases, with 12 bases left in between. The CDR3 has 14 amino acids. The CDR3 spells CASSNLRANQPQHF. CDR3 bases: TGTGCCAGCAGCAACCTTAGGGCCAATCAGCCCCAGCATTTT.

This clonotype turned up a few times. The chain has TRBV11-2 and TRBJ2-7; TRBD1 agrees at 10 bases. This CDR3 comprises 15 residues. The V and J ends lost 3 bases and 6 bases, in that order; junction bases with no gene match: 8. The germline V gene encodes CDR1 SGHAT and CDR2 FQNNGV. The CDR3 loop reads CASSLGTGEVREQYF. CDR3 bases: TGTGCCAGCAGCTTGGGGACAGGGGAGGTGCGCGAGCAGTACTTC.

This clonotype turned up a few times. V usage is TRBV9 and J usage is TRBJ2-5; TRBD2 aligns across 9 bases. Germline V gene sequence: CDR1 SGDLS, CDR2 YYNGEE. V trimming: 0 bases; J trimming: 5 bases; junction bases outside the gene matches: 5. The CDR3 length is 15 residues. The CDR3: CASSVEGLATETQYF. The CDR3 nucleotides read TGTGCCAGCAGCGTAGAGGGACTAGCCACCGAGACCCAGTACTTC.

This clonotype has ten or more counts. V gene TRBV5-1 combines with J gene TRBJ2-3; 11 bases line up with TRBD2. The CDR3 spans 14 residues. The V segment lost 10 bases and the J segment 5 bases; nucleotides outside the gene matches: 9. The V gene's germline CDR1 is SGHRS and CDR2 YFSETQ. CDR3 DNA sequence: TGCGCCTCAGGGGCCGGGACTAGCGGAGATACGCAGTATTTT. Translated: CASGAGTSGDTQYF.

This clonotype was found a few times. This chain links TRBV27 with TRBJ2-7; no reliable D call. Trimming cost V 8 bases and J 13 bases, with 15 bases left between them. CDR1 and CDR2 (germline): MNHEY, SMNVEV (reference sequence). This CDR3 has 10 amino acids. As DNA, the CDR3 is TGTGCCAGCCCTAGGAGTAATCAATACTTC. It is translated as CASPRSNQYF.

This clonotype was counted at least ten times. The chain carries TRBV6-1 and TRBJ1-3, with TRBD1 matching over 8 bases. The CDR3 consists of 17 residues. Germline V gene lookup returns CDR1 MNHNS and CDR2 SASEGT. V gave up 11 bases and J gave up 0 bases; unmatched junction bases: 15. The CDR3 DNA reads as TGTGCCGCCCCGGGACAGGAATTTGAAAGCTCTGGAAACACCATATATTTT. This sequence encodes CAAPGQEFESSGNTIYF.

This clonotype was seen repeatedly, ten times or more. V usage is TRBV5-1 and J usage is TRBJ2-7, with 8 bases matching TRBD1. The germline CDR1 and CDR2 sequences are SGHRS and YFSETQ. Trimming at V came to 0 bases and at J to 1 base, leaving 6 bases not matched to a gene. This CDR3 region has 16 residues. CDR3 sequence (DNA): TGCGCCAGCAGCTTGGGTAGGACAGGGATATCCTACGAGCAGTACTTC. This gives the protein CASSLGRTGISYEQYF.

This clonotype was detected many times. V and J are TRBV28 and TRBJ2-7; 7 bases map to TRBD1. Germline assignment: CDR1 MDHEN and CDR2 SYDVKM. The CDR3 is made up of 15 amino acids. With 4 bases clipped from V and 3 bases from J, the junction kept 9 bases outside the gene matches. The CDR3 spells CASSSPTGLDYEQYF. The CDR3 nucleotides read TGTGCCAGCAGTTCGCCGACAGGGCTAGACTACGAGCAGTACTTC.

V gene TRBV12-3 or TRBV12-4 combines with J gene TRBJ2-2; the D gene could be TRBD1 or TRBD2 (6 bases each). The CDR3 contains 16 residues. V lost 6 bases, J lost 6 bases, and 20 bases lay in between. CDR3 DNA sequence: TGTGCCAGCAGGGGAGGAGGGGGATATGTGGCCGGGGAGCTGTTTTTT. Translating gives CASRGGGGYVAGELFF.

This clonotype turned up a few times. V gene TRBV11-2 combines with J gene TRBJ2-1, with D tentatively TRBD1 or TRBD2 (5 bases each). Trimming removed 7 bases from V and 2 bases from J, with 18 bases in between. Germline V CDR1 and CDR2: SGHAT, FQNNGV. This CDR3 has 16 residues. CDR3 sequence reads: CASIPFEGSTYNEQFF. Here the CDR3 DNA reads TGTGCCAGCATCCCATTTGAGGGGAGCACCTACAATGAGCAGTTCTTC.

This clonotype was counted ten times or more. The gene calls are TRBV5-1 and TRBJ2-1; 10 bases are a match to TRBD2. J gave up 6 bases and V 6 bases, and 9 bases lay outside the gene matches. The germline V gene encodes CDR1 SGHRS and CDR2 YFSETQ. This CDR3 comprises 15 residues. CDR3 bases: TGCGCCAGCAATTCTCCTAGCGGGGGCCTCAATGAGCAGTTCTTC. Its protein product is CASNSPSGGLNEQFF.

The table lists this clonotype with many counts. This chain uses TRBV18 with TRBJ1-1; maybe TRBD1 (6 bases). This CDR3 spans 14 amino acids. V was shortened by 1 base and J by 1 base, with 7 bases between the two germline ends. Germline values: CDR1 KGHSH, CDR2 LQKENI. The DNA for the CDR3 is TGTGCCAGCTCACCACGGGACACGAACACTGAAGCTTTCTTT. Protein sequence: CASSPRDTNTEAFF.

The table lists this clonotype with many counts. The CDR3 sequence is CASSQVPGADTQYF. CDR3 nucleotide sequence: TGTGCCAGCAGCCAAGTTCCGGGGGCAGATACGCAGTATTTT. The chain employs TRBV3-1 and TRBJ2-3; D might be TRBD2 (6 bases). Trimming took 1 base from V and 4 from J, leaving 9 bases between them. This CDR3 is 14 amino acids long. From germline, CDR1 is LGHDT and CDR2 YNNKEL (reference sequence).

The rearrangement uses TRBV4-3 and TRBJ2-3, with 8 bases fitting TRBD2. Unmatched junction bases numbered 4, after V lost 7 bases and J lost 1 base. CDR1 is LGHNA, CDR2 YSLEER, per germline. CDR3 size: 14 residues. The CDR3 loop is CASKPGLGTDTQYF. CDR3 bases: TGCGCCAGCAAACCGGGACTAGGCACAGATACGCAGTATTTT.

In its sample, this clonotype was seen many times. J is TRBJ2-7 and V is TRBV27; 11 bases are a match to TRBD2. Germline-derived CDR1 and CDR2 are MNHEY and SMNVEV (reference sequence). The CDR3 consists of 19 residues. The V and J ends lost 0 bases and 2 bases, in that order; junction bases with no gene match: 12. CDR3 DNA sequence: TGTGCCAGCAGTTTATCTTCCGCTGGACTAGCGGGTGGGGCCTACGAGCAGTACTTC. Amino acid sequence: CASSLSSAGLAGGAYEQYF.

This clonotype showed up just a few times. The genes are TRBV19 and TRBJ2-5, with D perhaps matching TRBD2 (6 bases). The V and J ends lost 8 bases and 5 bases respectively, with 9 bases between them. Germline CDR1 reads LNHDA; CDR2 reads SQIVND (reference sequence). The CDR3 sequence is 11 residues long. The chain's CDR3 is CASAGLETQYF. For the CDR3, the DNA is TGTGCCAGTGCGGGACTTGAGACCCAGTACTTC.

The chain recombines TRBV5-5 with TRBJ1-2; D unresolved. V was shortened by 3 bases and J by 4 bases, with 22 bases between the two germline ends. This CDR3 comprises 17 residues. Germline values: CDR1 SGHKS, CDR2 YYEKEE (reference sequence). CDR3 loop: CASSSGGLHPGTYGYTF. The CDR3, as DNA: TGTGCCAGCAGCTCTGGAGGGTTACACCCGGGAACCTATGGCTACACCTTC. Supplemented by reference TRBV5-5 and TRBJ1-2, the full variable domain reads DAGVTQSPTHLIKTRGQQVTLRCSPISGHKSVSWYQQVLGQGPQFIFQYYEKEERGRGNFPDRFSARQFPNYSSELNVNALLLGDSALYLCASSSGGLHPGTYGYTFGSGTRLTVV.

This clonotype was seen a handful of times. The gene calls are TRBV5-6 and TRBJ2-1; TRBD2 matches 12 bases. J gave up 14 bases and V 2 bases, and 8 bases lay outside the gene matches. This CDR3 is 14 amino acids long. From germline, CDR1 is SGHDT and CDR2 YYEEEE. CDR3 coding DNA: TGTGCCAGCAGCTTCGGACTAGCGGGACCTACGGAGTTCTTC. Protein product: CASSFGLAGPTEFF. The full variable domain, rest sourced from reference TRBV5-6 and TRBJ2-1, is DAGVTQSPTHLIKTRGQQVTLRCSPKSGHDTVSWYQQALGQGPQFIFQYYEEEERQRGNFPDRFSGHQFPNYSSELNVNALLLGDSALYLCASSFGLAGPTEFFGPGTRLTVL.

Remarks on this clonotype: This clone may be a read error of a much larger clone one base away. This chain joins TRBV10-3 and TRBJ1-1; D is uncertain. Trimming cost V 8 bases and J 4 bases, with 14 bases left between them. This CDR3 is built from 13 residues. Germline assignment: CDR1 ENHRY and CDR2 SYGVKD. The CDR3 DNA reads as TGTGCCATCGAAAGAGGGTTGAGCACTGAAGCTTTCTTT. Encoded protein: CAIERGLSTEAFF.

The chain joins TRBV7-2 to TRBJ1-1; 7 nucleotides align to TRBD1. The V gene's germline CDR1 is SGHTA and CDR2 FQGNSA. This CDR3 region has 13 residues. The V gene end was trimmed by 3 bases and the J gene end by 5 bases; junction bases not matched to a gene: 3. CDR3 amino acids: CASSFRGETEAFF. In DNA form, the CDR3 reads TGTGCCAGCAGCTTCAGGGGGGAGACTGAAGCTTTCTTT.

The V call is TRBV2, the J call TRBJ2-2, with a weak D call TRBD2 (6 bases). This CDR3 is 13 amino acids long. Looked up from germline, CDR1 is SNHLY and CDR2 is FYNNEI. V lost 9 bases and J lost 6, with 14 bases in between. For the CDR3, the DNA is TGTGCCAGTGCTGCGGGGCGGGCCGGGGAGCTGTTTTTT. Protein product: CASAAGRAGELFF.

This clonotype was picked up a small number of times. CDR3 residues: CASSYDSLYGYTF. In nucleotides, the CDR3 is TGTGCCAGCAGTTACGACAGTCTCTATGGCTACACCTTC. The V gene is TRBV6-5, the J gene TRBJ1-2; a possible D gene is TRBD1 (5 bases). Germline CDR1 reads MNHEY; CDR2 reads SVGAGI. The CDR3 runs 13 residues. The germline V and J ends were trimmed by 2 bases and 4 bases, with 8 bases remaining between them.